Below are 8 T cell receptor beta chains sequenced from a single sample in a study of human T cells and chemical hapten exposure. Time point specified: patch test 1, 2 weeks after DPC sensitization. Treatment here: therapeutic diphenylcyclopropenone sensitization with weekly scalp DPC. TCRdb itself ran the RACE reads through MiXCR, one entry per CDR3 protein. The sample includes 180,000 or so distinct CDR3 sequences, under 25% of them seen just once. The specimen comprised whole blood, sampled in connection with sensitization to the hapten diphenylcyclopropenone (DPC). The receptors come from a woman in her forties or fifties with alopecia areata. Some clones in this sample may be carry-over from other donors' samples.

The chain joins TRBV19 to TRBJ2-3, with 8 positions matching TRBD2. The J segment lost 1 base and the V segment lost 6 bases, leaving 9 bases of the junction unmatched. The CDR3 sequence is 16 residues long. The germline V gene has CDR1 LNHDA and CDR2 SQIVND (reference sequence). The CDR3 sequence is CASSYELAGGTDTQYF. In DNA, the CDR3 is TGTGCCAGTAGCTACGAGCTAGCGGGCGGCACAGATACGCAGTATTTT.

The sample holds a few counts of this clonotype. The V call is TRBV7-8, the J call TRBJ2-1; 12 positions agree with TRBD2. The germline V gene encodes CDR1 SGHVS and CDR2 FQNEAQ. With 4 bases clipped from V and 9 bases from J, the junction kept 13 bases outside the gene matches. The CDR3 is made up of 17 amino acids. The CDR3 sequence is CASSSRGASGRAGEQFF. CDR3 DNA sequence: TGTGCCAGCAGCTCCCGAGGGGCTAGCGGGAGGGCCGGTGAGCAGTTCTTC.

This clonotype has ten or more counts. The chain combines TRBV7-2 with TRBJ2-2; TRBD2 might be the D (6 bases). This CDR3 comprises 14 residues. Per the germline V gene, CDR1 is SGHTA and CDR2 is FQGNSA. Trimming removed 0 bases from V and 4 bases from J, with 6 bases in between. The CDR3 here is CASSLAGGTGELFF. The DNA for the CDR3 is TGTGCCAGCAGCTTAGCGGGGGGCACCGGGGAGCTGTTTTTT. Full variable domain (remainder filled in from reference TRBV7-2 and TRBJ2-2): GAGVSQSPSNKVTEKGKDVELRCDPISGHTALYWYRQSLGQGLEFLIYFQGNSAPDKSGLPSDRFSAERTGGSVSTLTIQRTQQEDSAVYLCASSLAGGTGELFFGEGSRLTVL.

The CDR3 sequence is CASSFRGANVLTF. The CDR3 nucleotides read TGTGCCAGCAGCTTTCGCGGGGCCAACGTCCTGACTTTC. The V call is TRBV5-8, the J call TRBJ2-6; D ambiguous. There are 13 residues in the CDR3. Trimming stripped 2 bases from V and 4 bases from J, with 4 bases between. Germline V lookup: CDR1 SGHTS, CDR2 YDEGEE.

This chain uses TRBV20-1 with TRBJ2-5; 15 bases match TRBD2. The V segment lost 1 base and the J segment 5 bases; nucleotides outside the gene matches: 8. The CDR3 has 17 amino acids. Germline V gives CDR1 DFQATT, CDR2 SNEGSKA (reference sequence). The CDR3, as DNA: TGCAGTGCTAGAGCGGGACTAGCGGGAGGCGTAGCGGAGACCCAGTACTTC. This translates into CSARAGLAGGVAETQYF.

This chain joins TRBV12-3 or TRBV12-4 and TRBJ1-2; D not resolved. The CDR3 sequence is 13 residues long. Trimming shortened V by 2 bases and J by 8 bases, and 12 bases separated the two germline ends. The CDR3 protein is CASSLSGKVGYTF. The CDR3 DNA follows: TGTGCCAGCAGTTTATCCGGAAAAGTGGGCTACACCTTC.

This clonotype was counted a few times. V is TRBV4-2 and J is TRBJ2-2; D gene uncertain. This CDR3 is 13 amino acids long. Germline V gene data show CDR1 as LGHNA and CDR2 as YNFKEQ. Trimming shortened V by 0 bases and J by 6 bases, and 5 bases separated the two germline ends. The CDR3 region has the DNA TGTGCCAGCAGCCAAGAAGTCGCCGGGGAGCTGTTTTTT. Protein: CASSQEVAGELFF.

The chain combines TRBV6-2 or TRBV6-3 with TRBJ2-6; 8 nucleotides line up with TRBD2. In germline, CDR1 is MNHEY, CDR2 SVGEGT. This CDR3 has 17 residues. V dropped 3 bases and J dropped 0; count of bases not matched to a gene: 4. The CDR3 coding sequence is TGTGCCAGCAGTTATCGGGGGACTAGCTCTGGGGCCAACGTCCTGACTTTC. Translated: CASSYRGTSSGANVLTF.